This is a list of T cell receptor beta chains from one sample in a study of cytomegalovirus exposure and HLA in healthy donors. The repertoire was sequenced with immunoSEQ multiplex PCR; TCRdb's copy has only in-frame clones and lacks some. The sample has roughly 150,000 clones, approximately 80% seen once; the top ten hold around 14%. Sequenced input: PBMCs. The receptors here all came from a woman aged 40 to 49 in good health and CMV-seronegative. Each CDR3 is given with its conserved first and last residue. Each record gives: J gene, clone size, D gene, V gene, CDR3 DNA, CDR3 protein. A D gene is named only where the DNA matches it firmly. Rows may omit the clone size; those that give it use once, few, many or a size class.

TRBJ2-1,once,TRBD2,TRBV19,TGTGCCAGTAGGCTAGCGGGGCTAAATGAGCAGTTCTTC,CASRLAGLNEQFF
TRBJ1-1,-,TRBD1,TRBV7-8,TGTGCCAGCAGCCCGGGACAGCTGATGAACACTGAAGCTTTCTTT,CASSPGQLMNTEAFF
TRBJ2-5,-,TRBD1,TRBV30,TGTGCCTGGAGTCATCGGACAGGGGGAGAGACCCAGTACTTC,CAWSHRTGGETQYF
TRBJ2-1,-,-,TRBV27,TGTGCCAGCAGTTTATCGTCCCGGGCCTACAATGAGCAGTTCTTC,CASSLSSRAYNEQFF
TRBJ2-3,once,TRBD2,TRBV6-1,TGTGCCAGCACTAGCGGGGGGGTCGCAGATACGCAGTATTTT,CASTSGGVADTQYF
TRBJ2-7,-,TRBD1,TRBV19,TGTGCCAGTAGTATGGGTCGGGTGGGGACAGGCACCTACGAGCAGTACTTC,CASSMGRVGTGTYEQYF
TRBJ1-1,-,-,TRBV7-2,TGTGCCAGCAGCCGCCAATTAGAGTTAATGAACACTGAAGCTTTCTTT,CASSRQLELMNTEAFF
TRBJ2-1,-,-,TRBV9,TGTGCCAGCAGCGCCAGGGGTTCCTACAATGAGCAGTTCTTC,CASSARGSYNEQFF
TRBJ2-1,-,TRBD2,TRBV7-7,TGTGCTAGCAGTCGGGGGGGGGAGACGGGCAATGAGCAGTTCTTC,CASSRGGETGNEQFF
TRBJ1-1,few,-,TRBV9,TGTGCCAGCAGCGTAGGACAAATAGAAACTGAAGCTTTCTTT,CASSVGQIETEAFF
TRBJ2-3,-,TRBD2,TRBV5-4,TGTGCCAGCAGCTTGTGGAGCGGGGGCACAGATACGCAGTATTTT,CASSLWSGGTDTQYF
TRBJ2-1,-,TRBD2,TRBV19,TGTGCCAGTAGTATAGAACTAGCGATCAATGAGCAGTTCTTC,CASSIELAINEQFF
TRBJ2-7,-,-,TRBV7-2,TGTGCCAGCAGCAGACGGACAGTGAGCTCCTACGAGCAGTACTTC,CASSRRTVSSYEQYF
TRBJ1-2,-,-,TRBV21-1,TGTGCCAGCAGCAAGACCTGTCTCCGGGTGCCCTATGGCTACACCTTC,CASSKTCLRVPYGYTF
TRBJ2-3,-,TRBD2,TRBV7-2,TGTGCCAGCAGCTTTACTAGCGGGGGGGCGGCAGATACGCAGTATTTT,CASSFTSGGAADTQYF
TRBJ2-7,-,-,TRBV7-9,TGTGCCAGCAGCTTAGGTTCCAGGGACTACGAGCAGTACTTC,CASSLGSRDYEQYF
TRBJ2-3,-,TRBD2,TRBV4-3,TGCGCCAGCAGCCCCAGACTAGCGGGGGAGGGAGATACGCAGTATTTT,CASSPRLAGEGDTQYF
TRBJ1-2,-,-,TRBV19,TGTGCCAGTAGTAACCGGGAAGCCACCCCGAGGTATGGCTACACCTTC,CASSNREATPRYGYTF
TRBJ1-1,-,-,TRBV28,TGTGCCGAAGGGGCAATAGGGACTGAAGCTTTCTTT,CAEGAIGTEAFF
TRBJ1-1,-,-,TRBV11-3,TGTGCCAGCAGTATGAACACTGAAGCTTTCTTT,CASSMNTEAFF
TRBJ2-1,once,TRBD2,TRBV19,TGTGCCAGTAGTCCTAATAGCGGGAGTTGGGACAATGAGCAGTTCTTC,CASSPNSGSWDNEQFF
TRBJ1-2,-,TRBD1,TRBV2,TGTGCCAGCAGGGAGGACAGGGGAGAGGGCTACACCTTC,CASREDRGEGYTF
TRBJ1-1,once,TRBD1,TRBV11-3,TGTGCCAGCAGCGCCCGACAGGGGCTGAACACTGAAGCTTTCTTT,CASSARQGLNTEAFF
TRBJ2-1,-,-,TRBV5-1,TGCGCCAGCAGCCTAAGAACGTGGGAGCAGTTCTTC,CASSLRTWEQFF
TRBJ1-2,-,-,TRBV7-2,TGTGCCAGCAGCCAAGACAGAGTCGGTAACTATGGCTACACCTTC,CASSQDRVGNYGYTF
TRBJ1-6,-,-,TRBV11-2,TGTGCCAGCAGCTTACCCCTTCAGGTTCACTCACCCCTCCACTTT,CASSLPLQVHSPLHF
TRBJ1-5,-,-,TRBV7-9,TGTGCCAGCAGCTTAGGAGGGCTTGGCAATCAGCCCCAGCATTTT,CASSLGGLGNQPQHF
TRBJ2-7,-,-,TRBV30,TGTGCCTGGAGTGCGGACAGATCCTACGAGCAGTACTTC,CAWSADRSYEQYF
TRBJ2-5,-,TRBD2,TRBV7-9,TGTGCCAGCAGCTTACCCTTAGCGGGAGGGCAAGAGACCCAGTACTTC,CASSLPLAGGQETQYF
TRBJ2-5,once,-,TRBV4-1,TGCGCCAGCAGCCAAGGGCTGACGGGCGGGGAGACCCAGTACTTC,CASSQGLTGGETQYF
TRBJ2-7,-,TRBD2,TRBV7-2,TGTGCCAGCAGCTTAGCGCAGCGGGAGATAATCGAGCAGTACTTC,CASSLAQREIIEQYF
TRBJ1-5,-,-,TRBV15,TGTGCCACCAGCAGAGAGTCAGGACAGCCCCAGCATTTT,CATSRESGQPQHF
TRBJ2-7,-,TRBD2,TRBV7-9,TGTGCCAGCAGCTTAGCGGGACTAGCGGGACTCGAGCAGTACTTC,CASSLAGLAGLEQYF
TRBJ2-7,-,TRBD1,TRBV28,TGTGCCAGCATTAACCGGGACAGACAGTACTTC,CASINRDRQYF
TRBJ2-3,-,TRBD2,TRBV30,TGTGCCTGGAGTGTAATAGCGGGGGGCCTCAGCACAGATACGCAGTATTTT,CAWSVIAGGLSTDTQYF
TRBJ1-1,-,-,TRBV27,TGTGCCAGCAGTTCCACAAAGGGGAGGGCTTTCTTT,CASSSTKGRAFF
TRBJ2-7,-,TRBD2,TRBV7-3,TGTGCCAGCAGCTTATCCGGGACTAGCGGCACCGAGCAGTACTTC,CASSLSGTSGTEQYF
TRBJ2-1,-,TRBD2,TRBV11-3,TGTGCCAGCAGCTTAGAAGCGGGGGGGAGGAATGAGCAGTTCTTC,CASSLEAGGRNEQFF
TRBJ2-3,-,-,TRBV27,TGTGCCAGCGGACGCGGGGACTCCACAGATACGCAGTATTTT,CASGRGDSTDTQYF
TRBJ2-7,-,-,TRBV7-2,TGTGCCAGCAGCTCCAGCCAGTTAGGGGACGAGCAGTACTTC,CASSSSQLGDEQYF
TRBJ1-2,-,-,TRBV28,TGTGCCAGCAGTCTCGGGTCAGGGGAGGGCTATGGCTACACCTTC,CASSLGSGEGYGYTF